The 11 T cell receptor beta chains below were found in one sample sequenced in a study of radiotherapy plus CTLA-4 blockade in lung cancer. Libraries were prepared by immunoSEQ multiplex PCR; TCRdb keeps only in-frame clonotypes and omits some of them. The sample records about 110,000 clones, over 65% being singletons. Specimen: peripheral blood, collected from a patient treated with radiotherapy plus ipilimumab. The receptors derive from a human donor with non-small cell lung cancer that progressed on radiotherapy plus ipilimumab. Some clones in this sample may be carry-over from other donors' samples.

This chain links TRBV5-5 with TRBJ1-5, with TRBD1 as a possible D gene (6 bases). The germline V gene encodes CDR1 SGHKS and CDR2 YYEKEE (reference sequence). V was trimmed by 4 bases and J by 2 bases, leaving 16 bases between them. CDR3 length: 16 amino acids. CDR3 nucleotide sequence: TGTGCCAGCAGCGCCTTCACAGGGCTGGGCAATCAGCCCCAGCATTTT. It specifies CASSAFTGLGNQPQHF.

The chain employs TRBV6-5 and TRBJ1-1, with D possibly matching TRBD1 (5 bases). The germline CDR1 and CDR2 sequences are MNHEY and SVGAGI. This CDR3 spans 14 amino acids. Trimming shortened V by 2 bases and J by 4 bases, and 11 bases separated the two germline ends. CDR3 in DNA: TGTGCCAGCAGTTACCTCAGGGTGGCCACTGAAGCTTTCTTT. Protein product: CASSYLRVATEAFF.

This clone rates as medium-sized. The chain uses TRBV6-1 and TRBJ1-3; 9 nucleotides agree with TRBD1. The CDR3 totals 13 residues. CDR1 is MNHNS, CDR2 SASEGT, per germline. After removal of 9 bases from V and 3 bases from J, the junction contained 3 bases not matched to a gene. The CDR3 protein is CASQTGGGNTIYF. CDR3 sequence (DNA): TGTGCCAGTCAGACAGGGGGTGGAAACACCATATATTTT.

The chain recombines TRBV6-1 with TRBJ2-5; D ambiguous. Germline CDR1 is MNHNS and CDR2 is SASEGT. V shed 4 bases and J shed 2 bases, with 14 bases lying between them. This CDR3 comprises 15 residues. In nucleotides, the CDR3 is TGTGCCAGCAGTGTTTTCGCACGGCTTCAAGAGACCCAGTACTTC. Residues: CASSVFARLQETQYF.

This chain links TRBV7-3 with TRBJ2-2; no clear D gene. The V and J ends lost 0 bases and 7 bases respectively, with 12 bases between them. The CDR3 runs to 15 residues. Germline loops: CDR1 SGHTA, CDR2 FQGTGA. CDR3 sequence: CASSLTGRGGGELFF. The CDR3 nucleotides are TGTGCCAGCAGCTTAACGGGCAGAGGTGGCGGGGAGCTGTTTTTT.

This chain's CDR3 is CASSSPGANTEAFF. The CDR3 DNA follows: TGTGCCAGCAGTTCCCCAGGGGCCAACACTGAAGCTTTCTTT. The chain recombines TRBV27 with TRBJ1-1; TRBD1 is a possible D gene (6 bases). Per the germline V gene, CDR1 is MNHEY and CDR2 is SMNVEV (reference sequence). Deletions cut 4 bases from V and 2 bases from J, with 11 bases between. The CDR3 extends over 14 amino acids.

V and J are TRBV2 and TRBJ1-6, with 9 bases matching TRBD1. Trimming took 3 bases from V and 7 from J; bases not matched to a gene: 7. Germline loops: CDR1 SNHLY, CDR2 FYNNEI. This CDR3 is built from 16 residues. The CDR3 here is CASSERGTGTNSPLHF. DNA of the CDR3: TGTGCCAGCAGTGAGCGGGGGACAGGGACGAATTCACCCCTCCACTTT.

The chain links TRBV4-3 to TRBJ2-2; possibly TRBD1 or TRBD2 for D (5 bases each). The CDR3 contains 16 residues. Germline V gene data show CDR1 as LGHNA and CDR2 as YSLEER. V was trimmed by 0 bases and J by 0 bases, leaving 8 bases between them. The CDR3 DNA reads as TGCGCCAGCAGCCAAGAATCGGGGCCGAACACCGGGGAGCTGTTTTTT. Its translation is CASSQESGPNTGELFF.

This chain connects TRBV7-2 to TRBJ2-7; possible D gene TRBD1, 6 bases. Germline V gene lookup returns CDR1 SGHTA and CDR2 FQGNSA. V lost 6 bases to trimming and J lost 2 bases, with 14 bases between them. The CDR3 has 14 amino acids. The CDR3 region has the DNA TGTGCCAGCAGATCGACAGGACGAGCCTACGAGCAGTACTTC. Its protein is CASRSTGRAYEQYF.

The rearrangement links TRBV5-6 to TRBJ2-5, with D possibly TRBD2 on 5 matching bases. Germline V gene lookup returns CDR1 SGHDT and CDR2 YYEEEE. The CDR3 covers 14 residues. The ends were cut back, 2 bases at V and 5 bases at J, with 13 bases in the middle. The CDR3 reads CASSFLGEWETQYF. In DNA, the CDR3 is TGTGCCAGCAGCTTTCTTGGGGAGTGGGAGACCCAGTACTTC.

J is TRBJ2-7 and V is TRBV6-5, with no clear D. The CDR3 has 14 amino acids. V lost 6 bases to trimming and J lost 4 bases, with 16 bases between them. Germline loops: CDR1 MNHEY, CDR2 SVGAGI. CDR3: CASSPIGPRYEQYF. CDR3 coding DNA: TGTGCCAGCAGCCCTATAGGGCCCCGGTACGAGCAGTACTTC.